The text below deals with one TCR beta chain. Antigen unknown. Every bit of the isolated RNA underwent reverse transcription, so sequencing read expressed TCRB transcripts. An average approximately 4 million reads came from naive, central memory and regulatory T cell samples. TCRdb's table, derived via immunoSEQ multiplex PCR, lists solely in-frame clones and lacks some. The data hold about 150,000 clones, with about 9.2% observed a single time. This record comes from a study of beta chain features in type 1 diabetes. Study-wide results and caveats: VDJ junctions from type 1 diabetes patients carried fewer insertions and larger deletions.

The length of the CDR3 is 15 residues. The germline V gene has CDR1 SGHDT and CDR2 YYEEEE. Losses at the gene ends were 4 bases for V and 6 bases for J; bases not matched to a gene: 6. The clonotype was recovered from a man between 18 and 29 years old in good health. Sequenced input: central memory CD4+ T cells from blood. The rearrangement uses TRBV5-6 and TRBJ1-4, with 10 positions matching TRBD1. CDR3: CASSDGQGGHEKLFF. For the CDR3, the DNA is TGTGCCAGCAGCGACGGACAGGGGGGGCATGAAAAACTGTTTTTT.